This TCR beta chain is from a study of post-analysis software for immune sequencing data. Findings of the study overall: Controls had lower frequencies than patients of about 5 TRBV segments, which included TRBV5-6, TRBV5-1 and TRBV20-1.

Germline assignment: CDR1 SGHTA and CDR2 FQGNSA. The J segment lost 4 bases and the V segment lost 5 bases, leaving 4 bases of the junction unmatched. The CDR3 loop spans 13 amino acids. The TCR beta cDNA libraries carried unique molecular identifiers. Starting from around 0.96 to 9.9 million T cells, the study yielded 500,000 or so cDNA molecules. MiXCR was run by TCRdb on the PCR reads, yielding one entry per CDR3 protein. Among approximately 660,000 distinct CDR3 sequences listed, approximately 60% were seen once. Only one count was recorded for this clonotype. Its antigen is not identified. This clonotype was sampled from a girl aged 2-10 years with multiple sclerosis. V is TRBV7-2 and J is TRBJ2-5, with TRBD1 matching 7 bases. The specimen sequenced was blood. The CDR3 protein is CASSKRTGETQYF. CDR3 nucleotide sequence: TGTGCCAGCAGCAAACGGACAGGAGAGACCCAGTACTTC. The full variable domain, with the rest looked up from reference TRBV7-2 and TRBJ2-5, is GAGVSQSPSNKVTEKGKDVELRCDPISGHTALYWYRQSLGQGLEFLIYFQGNSAPDKSGLPSDRFSAERTGGSVSTLTIQRTQQEDSAVYLCASSKRTGETQYFGPGTRLLVL.